The TCR beta chain under discussion was sequenced for a study of blood T cell repertoires in COVID-19. About the research overall: Sample material is recorded as cDNA or gDNA derived from T cells, B-cell-depleted T cells, or PBMCs.

The CDR3 runs 13 residues. Germline CDR1 reads SQVTM; CDR2 reads ANQGSEA. Between the trimmed V and J ends, which lost 4 bases and 4 bases, there was a span of 12 bases. Profiled with immunoSEQ multiplex PCR; TCRdb holds only in-frame clones, not every one. The repertoire holds roughly 190,000 clones, about 86% seen once, with approximately 2.9% in the top ten. V is TRBV29-1 and J is TRBJ2-3; TRBD2 is a possible D gene (5 bases). Specimen: peripheral blood. The TCR sequence derives from a middle-aged man with active or convalescent COVID-19. CDR3 sequence: CSVVWTRPDTQYF. CDR3 nucleotides: TGCAGCGTTGTTTGGACTCGGCCAGATACGCAGTATTTT.